These T cell receptor beta chains were read from a single sample in a study of regulatory T cells in long-lasting Graves disease. TCRdb re-derived calls from the multiplex PCR reads in MiXCR, one entry per CDR3 protein. The sample lists roughly 560,000 distinct CDR3 sequences, more than 10% occurring once. In addition, the sample was reused for a study of T cells in Graves' hyperthyroidism and ophthalmopathy.

Material: peripheral blood mononuclear cells (PBMCs), obtained at new diagnosis, from a patient treated with antithyroid drugs. These receptors originate from a woman aged 25 to 39 with Graves disease. Both conserved end residues are part of each CDR3. The D gene is left open where the match is weak. Clone size appears in some rows only: once, few, many, or a class for an expanded clone.

j_call clone_size d_call v_call cdr3_nt cdr3_aa
TRBJ1-2 many . TRBV30 TGTGCCTGGGACCAATTGAGGGACTATGGCTACACCTTC CAWDQLRDYGYTF
TRBJ2-5 many TRBD1 TRBV12-3/TRBV12-4 TGTGCCAGCAGTTGGGGACAGCAAGAGACCCAGTACTTC CASSWGQQETQYF
TRBJ1-2 many TRBD1 TRBV19 TGTGCCAGTGGGGACAGGGCGGACTATGGCTACACCTTC CASGDRADYGYTF
TRBJ1-1 many . TRBV19 TGTGCCAGTAGTATCGGCCAGGTCAACATGAACACTGAAGCTTTCTTT CASSIGQVNMNTEAFF
TRBJ2-7 many . TRBV7-2 TGTGCCAGCAGCTTGGCCAGAACAAGCTCCTACGAGCAGTACTTC CASSLARTSSYEQYF
TRBJ1-2 . . TRBV5-6 TGTGCCAGCAGCGTCGGACAGTATGGCTACACCTTC CASSVGQYGYTF
TRBJ2-7 . TRBD2 TRBV4-3 TGCGCCAGCAGCCAAGATTCGGGTACCGGGAGGTCGATGGGGGAGCAGTACTTC CASSQDSGTGRSMGEQYF
TRBJ2-7 many TRBD1 TRBV2 TGTGCCATCAACTCGGGGGGGACAGGGGTTCCCTACGAGCAGTACTTC CAINSGGTGVPYEQYF
TRBJ1-4 many . TRBV11-2 TGTGCCAGCAGCTTAGTCGGCCTTGGGGACGAAAAACTGTTTTTT CASSLVGLGDEKLFF
TRBJ2-6 . . TRBV6-1 TGTGCCAGCAGTGAAAGGTCTGGGGCCAACGTCCTGACTTTC CASSERSGANVLTF
TRBJ1-6 . . TRBV6-2/TRBV6-3 TGTGCCAGCAGTCTCGATAGGGGCACTTCACCCCTCCACTTT CASSLDRGTSPLHF
TRBJ2-1 few . TRBV29-1 TGCAGCATGTGGAGCCCCCTCTACAATGAGCAGTTCTTC CSMWSPLYNEQFF
TRBJ2-6 few . TRBV4-1 TGCGCCAGCAGCCAAGACCGAGTCGGGGGACAGCCCGGCGTCCTGACTTTC CASSQDRVGGQPGVLTF
TRBJ1-1 many . TRBV5-6 TGTGCCAGCAGCTACGGGTGGAGGGACACTGAAGCTTTCTTT CASSYGWRDTEAFF
TRBJ2-2 many TRBD1 TRBV6-5 TGTGCCAGCAGTTATAGACAGGGGGGCACCGGGGAGCTGTTTTTT CASSYRQGGTGELFF
TRBJ2-7 few . TRBV20-1 TGCAGTGCTAGAGTAGGAAGACTCCAGGCCTCGGCAGGTTTGTCCGGGCGGCACGAGCAGTACTTC CSARVGRLQASAGLSGRHEQYF
TRBJ2-7 many . TRBV27 TGTGCCAGCAGTTTTGGGGTTGGTGCCTACGAGCAGTACTTC CASSFGVGAYEQYF
TRBJ1-1 many . TRBV20-1 TGCAGTGCTTCGAAAGGGCCTACCTCCAGAGCCACTGAAGCTTTCTTT CSASKGPTSRATEAFF
TRBJ1-5 few . TRBV18 TGTGCCAGCTCACCCTCGCGGGGGGGCCGTCAGCCCCAGCATTTT CASSPSRGGRQPQHF
TRBJ2-7 many . TRBV10-3 TGTGCCATCAGTGAGTCCGAGGTTCGGGAGCAGTACTTC CAISESEVREQYF
TRBJ2-7 . . TRBV3-1 TGTGCCAGCAGCCAAGAAAGCGAGCAGTACTTC CASSQESEQYF
TRBJ2-1 many TRBD2 TRBV20-1 TGCAGTGCTACCCGTTTTAGCGGGAGGGTCCCCAATGAGCAGTTCTTC CSATRFSGRVPNEQFF
TRBJ1-1 many TRBD1 TRBV7-9 TGTGCCAGCAGACTTGGGACAGGGAACACTGAAGCTTTCTTT CASRLGTGNTEAFF
TRBJ2-7 many . TRBV2 TGTGCCAGCAACAGACAGAGATCTTCCTACGAGCAGTACTTC CASNRQRSSYEQYF
TRBJ1-1 many . TRBV19 TGTGCCAGTAGCCCCTGGGGGCGGGGGCGGGGGACTGAAGCTTTCTTT CASSPWGRGRGTEAFF
TRBJ1-1 many . TRBV28 TGTGCCAGCAGTTTAGCATGGTTTCGGATTTTGGCGAACACTGAAGCTTTCTTT CASSLAWFRILANTEAFF